At least ten counts were recorded for the clone carrying this T cell receptor (beta chain). Its antigen remains unidentified. This entry is derived from a study of T cells in Graves' hyperthyroidism and ophthalmopathy. Study outcomes and limitations: Blood held most thyroid clonotypes expanded above 0.001 frequency. The model predicted ophthalmopathy a median about 6.6 months before onset.

Amplified TCR beta CDR3 regions came from RNA transcripts. RT-PCR in the first round (using the HTBI primer set) targeted the TCR CDR3. TCRdb re-derived calls from the multiplex PCR reads in MiXCR, one entry per CDR3 protein. The table includes fewer than 850,000 distinct CDR3 sequences, roughly 17% detected once. The study enrolled patients aged 18 to 65 with newly diagnosed hyperthyroidism of under 2 months' duration. Patients with uncontrolled infections, other autoimmune diseases, pregnancy or lactation were excluded. CDR1 and CDR2 (germline): SNHLY, FYNNEI. Trimming shortened V by 5 bases and J by 8 bases, and 12 bases separated the two germline ends. The CDR3 covers 12 residues.

The clonotype originates from a man aged 50 or older with Graves' hyperthyroidism. The specimen was blood. V usage is TRBV2 and J usage is TRBJ1-1; no clear D gene. This CDR3 is CASSTGMLEAFF. In DNA, the CDR3 is TGTGCCAGCAGTACCGGGATGCTAGAAGCTTTCTTT.